The 28 T cell receptor beta chains in this list originate from one sample, sequenced in a study of blood T cell repertoires in COVID-19 (dated by TCRdb to 2018 to 2021). The library was made by the immunoSEQ multiplex PCR assay. Not all clones reach the TCRdb copy of this immuneACCESS table, which keeps in-frame sequences only. Checked studies attribute under half of the gap to unresolved V genes and leave the rest unexplained. The sample contains hundreds of thousands of clones, roughly 90% of them found a single time. Roughly 2.6% of the sample goes to the ten largest clones. The sample comprised PBMCs or T cells enriched from blood (not recorded which). The receptors here all came from a man in his fifties or sixties who had recovered from COVID-19.

The sample holds one count of this clone. V usage is TRBV11-2 and J usage is TRBJ2-1; TRBD2 might be the D (6 bases). Trimming pared 1 base from V and 6 bases from J, leaving 10 bases between. This CDR3 region has 14 residues. The germline gives CDR1 SGHAT, CDR2 FQNNGV. The chain's CDR3 is CASSLGAGSNEQFF. The CDR3 bases are TGTGCCAGCAGCTTAGGGGCGGGGAGCAATGAGCAGTTCTTC.

This clone came up once. The rearrangement uses TRBV7-2 and TRBJ1-1, with 9 bases that match TRBD1. The CDR3 covers 14 residues. In germline, CDR1 is SGHTA, CDR2 FQGNSA. Germline trimming cut 3 bases from V and 5 bases from J; bases unmatched to any gene: 4. The CDR3 nucleotides read TGTGCCAGCAGCTTTCTACAGGGGGCAACTGAAGCTTTCTTT. Residues: CASSFLQGATEAFF.

The rearrangement uses TRBV24-1 and TRBJ2-5; weak D call: TRBD2 (5 bases). Germline V gives CDR1 KGHDR, CDR2 SFDVKD. The CDR3 has 17 residues. V was clipped by 6 bases and J by 0 bases, with 19 bases between them. CDR3 coding DNA: TGTGCCACCAGTCCCACAGTATCTAGCCAGTACCAAGAGACCCAGTACTTC. Protein sequence: CATSPTVSSQYQETQYF.

In this sample, this clone turned up a few times. V gene TRBV10-1 combines with J gene TRBJ2-1; 12 nucleotides agree with TRBD2. The CDR3 runs 15 residues. The J segment lost 7 bases and the V segment lost 5 bases, leaving 6 bases of the junction unmatched. The germline V gene has CDR1 WNHNN and CDR2 SYGVQD (reference sequence). DNA for the CDR3: TGCGCCAGCAGTCGGACTAGCGGGAAAGGGAATGAGCAGTTCTTC. This translates into CASSRTSGKGNEQFF.

Many counts were recorded for this clone. The chain has TRBV19 and TRBJ1-5; 7 positions agree with TRBD1. Trimming at V came to 4 bases and at J to 0 bases, leaving 15 bases not matched to a gene. Germline-derived CDR1 and CDR2 are LNHDA and SQIVND (reference sequence). The CDR3 spans 19 residues. CDR3 bases: TGTGCCAGTAGTAGCGCCTCGGGACAGACGCTTTATAGCAATCAGCCCCAGCATTTT. Protein: CASSSASGQTLYSNQPQHF.

This clone was seen once. The CDR3 nucleotides read TGTGCCTGGAGTGTGCCGACAGGGCGGGGAGAAAAACTGTTTTTT. As protein: CAWSVPTGRGEKLFF. The chain couples TRBV30 to TRBJ1-4; 7 nucleotides align to TRBD1. The germline V gene encodes CDR1 GTSNPN and CDR2 SVGIG (reference sequence). V lost 0 bases and J lost 8; bases outside the gene matches: 9. This CDR3 has 15 amino acids.

The chain uses TRBV18 and TRBJ1-3, with a possible D match to TRBD1 (6 bases). V gave up 4 bases and J gave up 5 bases, with 12 bases separating them. Germline CDR1 and CDR2: KGHSH and LQKENI. CDR3 length: 14 residues. This CDR3 reads CASSQSGVRNTIYF. The CDR3 DNA follows: TGTGCCAGCTCACAGTCAGGGGTCCGAAACACCATATATTTT.

The chain has TRBV27 and TRBJ1-4, with TRBD1 as a possible D gene (5 bases). The V and J ends lost 4 bases and 8 bases respectively, with 14 bases between them. The CDR3 loop spans 14 amino acids. Germline V gene lookup returns CDR1 MNHEY and CDR2 SMNVEV (reference sequence). CDR3 nucleotide sequence: TGTGCCAGCAGTTCTCAGGGTTTGGACGAAAAACTGTTTTTT. Its translation is CASSSQGLDEKLFF.

J is TRBJ2-3 and V is TRBV28; TRBD2 aligns across 13 bases. The V gene end was trimmed by 5 bases and the J gene end by 2 bases; junction bases not matched to a gene: 13. Per germline, CDR1 MDHEN and CDR2 SYDVKM. This CDR3 is 19 amino acids long. CDR3 protein: CASSHGTSGTLGTTDTQYF. The DNA of the CDR3 is TGTGCCAGCAGTCATGGGACTAGCGGGACCCTTGGGACCACAGATACGCAGTATTTT.

This chain links TRBV4-2 with TRBJ2-3, with 9 bases matching TRBD2. CDR3 length equals 16 residues. The ends lost 2 bases at V and 0 bases at J; junction bases unmatched: 3. The germline V gene has CDR1 LGHNA and CDR2 YNFKEQ. CDR3 sequence reads: CASSQTSGPSTDTQYF. CDR3 nucleotides: TGTGCCAGCAGCCAAACTAGCGGGCCGAGCACAGATACGCAGTATTTT.

The chain recombines TRBV24-1 with TRBJ2-3; TRBD2 matches 10 bases. Germline V lookup: CDR1 KGHDR, CDR2 SFDVKD. V gave up 3 bases and J gave up 0 bases; unmatched junction bases: 2. The CDR3 length is 16 residues. The CDR3 nucleotides are TGTGCCACCAGTGATCCAGCGGGAGGGAGCACAGATACGCAGTATTTT. Its translation is CATSDPAGGSTDTQYF.

The rearrangement uses TRBV27 and TRBJ2-2, with D perhaps TRBD1 (5 bases). CDR1 is MNHEY and CDR2 is SMNVEV in the germline V gene (reference sequence). The CDR3 consists of 15 residues. Trimming took off 6 bases at V and 0 bases at J, with 11 bases between the two ends. The chain's CDR3 is CASRRQFANTGELFF. CDR3 nucleotide sequence: TGTGCCAGCAGGAGACAGTTCGCGAACACCGGGGAGCTGTTTTTT.

The V call is TRBV27, the J call TRBJ1-2, with 10 bases fitting TRBD1. Germline loops: CDR1 MNHEY, CDR2 SMNVEV (reference sequence). The CDR3 runs 13 residues. V lost 9 bases and J lost 7; bases outside the gene matches: 8. The chain's CDR3 is CASRPGQGSGYTF. The CDR3 DNA follows: TGTGCCAGTCGCCCGGGACAGGGGTCTGGCTACACCTTC.

The sample holds a few counts of this clone. This chain connects TRBV27 to TRBJ1-2, with D possibly TRBD1 on 6 matching bases. CDR1 and CDR2 from the germline V gene are MNHEY and SMNVEV (reference sequence). V was shortened by 5 bases and J by 7 bases, with 14 bases between the two germline ends. There are 13 residues in the CDR3. The CDR3: CASSATGYRGYTF. The CDR3 DNA sequence: TGTGCCAGCAGTGCAACAGGGTATCGTGGCTACACCTTC.

This clone has only one observation. The chain has TRBV5-6 and TRBJ2-2; 11 nucleotides match TRBD2. V gave up 5 bases and J gave up 1 base; unmatched junction bases: 7. Germline assignment: CDR1 SGHDT and CDR2 YYEEEE. CDR3 length: 17 amino acids. For the CDR3, the DNA is TGTGCCAGCAGGCAAGGGACTAGCGGAATGAACACCGGGGAGCTGTTTTTT. Encoded protein: CASRQGTSGMNTGELFF.

CDR3 protein: CASSPMGGLAGNTIYF. CDR3 nucleotides: TGTGCCAGCAGCCCAATGGGAGGGTTGGCTGGAAACACCATATATTTT. V and J are TRBV5-4 and TRBJ1-3, with D unclear. V was trimmed by 4 bases and J by 2 bases, leaving 16 bases between them. CDR3 size: 16 residues. Germline CDR1 and CDR2: SGHNT and YYREEE (reference sequence).

The genes are TRBV3-1 (or the pseudogene TRBV3-2) and TRBJ2-7, with D maybe TRBD2 (5 bases). Between the trimmed V and J ends, which lost 1 base and 0 bases, there was a span of 13 bases. Germline CDR1 reads LGHDT; CDR2 reads YNNKEL (reference sequence). The length of the CDR3 is 16 residues. Here the CDR3 DNA reads TGTGCCAGCAGCCAAGGGACCTCTAGCTTCTCCTACGAGCAGTACTTC. This codes for CASSQGTSSFSYEQYF.

This clone was detected only once. The rearrangement links TRBV3-1 (or the pseudogene TRBV3-2) to TRBJ2-5; tentative D call: TRBD2 (6 bases). The CDR3 runs 13 residues. In germline, CDR1 is LGHDT, CDR2 YNNKEL (reference sequence). V was trimmed by 5 bases and J by 1 base, leaving 8 bases between them. In DNA form, the CDR3 reads TGTGCCAGCAGCTGGGACTTCCAAGAGACCCAGTACTTC. The encoded protein is CASSWDFQETQYF.

The CDR3 sequence: CASSLVPLAKNIQYF. CDR3 DNA: TGTGCCAGCAGCTTAGTCCCTTTGGCCAAAAACATTCAGTACTTC. The chain recombines TRBV11-2 with TRBJ2-4, with D uncertain. Germline CDR1 and CDR2: SGHAT and FQNNGV. The CDR3 sequence is 15 residues long. V was pared by 1 base and J by 1 base, with 8 bases between. Full variable domain (rest looked up from reference TRBV11-2 and TRBJ2-4): EAGVAQSPRYKIIEKRQSVAFWCNPISGHATLYWYQQILGQGPKLLIQFQNNGVVDDSQLPKDRFSAERLKGVDSTLKIQPAKLEDSAVYLCASSLVPLAKNIQYFGAGTRLSVL.

This chain uses TRBV25-1 with TRBJ1-5, with D perhaps TRBD1 (6 bases). The CDR3 covers 13 residues. Trimming pared 3 bases from V and 7 bases from J, leaving 10 bases between. Germline assignment: CDR1 MGHDK and CDR2 SYGVNS. The CDR3 DNA follows: TGTGCCAGCAGTGATGGGGGCGGCCAGCCCCAGCATTTT. Translated, it gives CASSDGGGQPQHF. Full variable domain (rest looked up from reference TRBV25-1 and TRBJ1-5): EADIYQTPRYLVIGTGKKITLECSQTMGHDKMYWYQQDPGMELHLIHYSYGVNSTEKGDLSSESTVSRIRTEHFPLTLESARPSHTSQYLCASSDGGGQPQHFGDGTRLSIL.

The chain employs TRBV25-1 and TRBJ1-2; D gene ambiguous. The CDR3 is made up of 11 amino acids. The germline V gene has CDR1 MGHDK and CDR2 SYGVNS. V was trimmed by 3 bases and J by 4 bases, leaving 3 bases between them. The CDR3 reads CASSDLYGYTF. The CDR3 bases are TGTGCCAGCAGTGATCTCTATGGCTACACCTTC.

The genes are TRBV5-8 and TRBJ2-1; TRBD1 matches 9 bases. The CDR3 extends over 18 amino acids. Germline loops: CDR1 SGHTS, CDR2 YDEGEE. The trim removed 4 bases at V and 1 base at J, leaving 12 bases unmatched. The CDR3 region has the DNA TGTGCCAGCAGCGGGGGGACAGGGTGGTCGGGGTCCTACAATGAGCAGTTCTTC. Translation gives CASSGGTGWSGSYNEQFF.

This chain links TRBV6-5 with TRBJ2-7; a weak D match, TRBD2 (5 bases). Trimming took 0 bases from V and 7 from J, leaving 10 bases between them. The CDR3 loop spans 13 amino acids. Germline V gives CDR1 MNHEY, CDR2 SVGAGI. The CDR3 protein is CASSYSNSGEQYF. CDR3 sequence (DNA): TGTGCCAGCAGTTACTCGAACAGCGGAGAGCAGTACTTC.

This sequence joins TRBV7-3 and TRBJ2-5; D is perhaps TRBD1 (5 bases). Deletions cut 11 bases from V and 2 bases from J, with 15 bases between. The CDR3 runs to 13 residues. Germline CDR1 SGHTA, CDR2 FQGTGA. The CDR3 here is CAARPGRQETQYF. Written as DNA, the CDR3 is TGTGCCGCAAGACCAGGGCGGCAAGAGACCCAGTACTTC. Drawing the rest from reference TRBV7-3 and TRBJ2-5, the complete variable domain is GAGVSQTPSNKVTEKGKYVELRCDPISGHTALYWYRQSLGQGPEFLIYFQGTGAADDSGLPNDRFFAVRPEGSVSTLKIQRTERGDSAVYLCAARPGRQETQYFGPGTRLLVL.

In this sample, this clone turned up once. The chain combines TRBV18 with TRBJ1-3; D ambiguous. V lost 3 bases and J 4 bases, leaving 19 bases between the germline ends. Germline CDR1 is KGHSH and CDR2 is LQKENI. CDR3 size: 17 residues. The CDR3 DNA reads as TGTGCCAGCTCACCCCCAGGAGGCGGTACGACAGGAAACACCATATATTTT. Protein: CASSPPGGGTTGNTIYF.

The rearrangement joins TRBV5-1 to TRBJ2-2, with 8 bases identical to TRBD2. The CDR3 has 16 residues. J was trimmed by 4 bases and V by 0 bases; bases with no gene match: 5. CDR1 and CDR2 (germline): SGHRS, YFSETQ. CDR3 bases: TGCGCCAGCAGCTTGGCGGGGGGGCCGTCCACCGGGGAGCTGTTTTTT. This gives the protein CASSLAGGPSTGELFF.

This clone was observed a few times. The gene calls are TRBV4-2 and TRBJ1-4; 7 nucleotides align to TRBD1. CDR3 size: 16 residues. V lost 2 bases and J lost 2; bases outside the gene matches: 5. In germline, CDR1 is LGHNA, CDR2 YNFKEQ. The CDR3 DNA reads as TGTGCCAGCAGCCAAACTACAGGGGTGACTAATGAAAAACTGTTTTTT. This codes for CASSQTTGVTNEKLFF.

This clone has only one observation. V usage is TRBV19 and J usage is TRBJ2-3; 14 positions match TRBD2. Germline CDR1 is LNHDA and CDR2 is SQIVND (reference sequence). There are 17 residues in the CDR3. V dropped 3 bases and J dropped 7; count of bases not matched to a gene: 9. The chain's CDR3 is CASSISGTSGGIYTQYF. For the CDR3, the DNA is TGTGCCAGTAGTATTTCCGGGACTAGCGGGGGTATTTATACGCAGTATTTT. Full variable domain (rest looked up from reference TRBV19 and TRBJ2-3): DGGITQSPKYLFRKEGQNVTLSCEQNLNHDAMYWYRQDPGQGLRLIYYSQIVNDFQKGDIAEGYSVSREKKESFPLTVTSAQKNPTAFYLCASSISGTSGGIYTQYFGPGTRLTVL.